These T cell receptor beta chains were read from a single sample in a study of CD8+CD57+ T cells in acquired aplastic anemia. TCRdb called the reads again in MiXCR, with one record for every CDR3 protein. Here the sample spans some 120,000 distinct CDR3 sequences, about 40% being singletons. The sequenced sample was sorted CD4+, CD8+, or CD8+CD57+ T cells (not recorded which) from PBMCs. These TCRs come from a human donor with aplastic anemia. Each CDR3 is given with its conserved first and last residue. A D gene is named only where the DNA matches it firmly. Some rows mark clone size as missing; the rest say once, few, many or name a class of expanded clone.

>TRBV19|TRBJ1-2|many|-
CAGIEDYGYTF
TGTGCCGGGATCGAAGATTATGGCTACACCTTC
>TRBV25-1|TRBJ2-3|-|TRBD1
CASSAQTGGKTDTQYF
TGTGCCAGCAGTGCGCAGACAGGGGGTAAAACAGATACGCAGTATTTT
>TRBV10-3|TRBJ1-5|many|-
CAISESVYSNQPQHF
TGTGCCATCAGTGAGTCAGTATATAGCAATCAGCCCCAGCATTTT
>TRBV10-3|TRBJ1-2|-|-
CAISETQGYGYTF
TGTGCCATCAGTGAGACTCAGGGCTATGGCTACACCTTC
>TRBV2|TRBJ2-1|-|TRBD1
CASSPEGGQYNEQFF
TGTGCCAGCAGCCCTGAAGGGGGCCAGTACAATGAGCAGTTCTTC
>TRBV19|TRBJ1-5|few|-
CASRPSQSNQPQHF
TGTGCCAGTAGACCTTCACAAAGCAATCAGCCCCAGCATTTT
>TRBV19|TRBJ1-4|-|TRBD1
CAIRGGQGNEKLFF
TGTGCGATCAGAGGGGGACAGGGCAATGAAAAACTGTTTTTT
>TRBV5-1|TRBJ1-6|many|-
CASRRDNSPLHF
TGCGCCAGCAGACGGGACAATTCACCCCTCCACTTT
>TRBV11-1|TRBJ2-7|-|-
CASSHGPRGGGPSSYEQYF
TGTGCCAGCAGCCACGGACCACGAGGGGGGGGTCCTAGCTCCTACGAGCAGTACTTC
>TRBV19|TRBJ1-5|-|TRBD1
CASRGQGSQPQHF
TGTGCCAGTAGGGGACAGGGGAGTCAGCCCCAGCATTTT
>TRBV3-1|TRBJ2-1|-|-
CASSSRVNEQFF
TGTGCCAGCAGCTCACGGGTAAATGAGCAGTTCTTC
>TRBV27|TRBJ1-6|many|-
CASSFAIRYNSPLHF
TGTGCCAGCAGTTTCGCCATTCGGTATAATTCACCCCTCCACTTT
>TRBV20-1|TRBJ1-1|-|TRBD1
CSASGPDGTGTEAFF
TGCAGTGCCAGCGGTCCGGACGGGACAGGAACTGAAGCTTTCTTT
>TRBV6-5|TRBJ2-7|-|TRBD2
CASSYGLAAEQYF
TGTGCCAGCAGCTACGGACTAGCGGCCGAGCAGTACTTC
>TRBV15|TRBJ2-6|-|-
CATSSVPGANVLTF
TGTGCCACCAGCAGCGTACCAGGGGCCAACGTCCTGACTTTC
>TRBV6-1|TRBJ2-5|many|TRBD1
CASSRDRVFETQYF
TGTGCCAGCAGTAGGGACAGGGTCTTCGAGACCCAGTACTTC
>TRBV5-6|TRBJ2-3|many|-
CASNYWSAGTDTQYF
TGTGCCAGCAACTATTGGTCGGCAGGCACAGATACGCAGTATTTT
>TRBV2|TRBJ1-3|many|TRBD1
CASSEGQGSGNTIYF
TGTGCCAGCAGTGAAGGACAGGGCTCTGGAAACACCATATATTTT
>TRBV5-4|TRBJ2-7|many|-
CASRLDVGGTEQYF
TGTGCCAGCAGACTGGACGTAGGAGGAACCGAGCAGTACTTC
>TRBV15|TRBJ2-7|medium-sized|-
CATSRDTGPSYEQYF
TGTGCCACCAGCAGAGATACAGGACCCTCCTACGAGCAGTACTTC
>TRBV10-3|TRBJ1-2|medium-sized|-
CAISEPMAYGYTF
TGTGCCATCAGTGAGCCTATGGCCTATGGCTACACCTTC
>TRBV12-3/TRBV12-4|TRBJ2-5|many|-
CASSPGSPRETQYF
TGTGCCAGCAGCCCCGGGTCTCCGAGGGAGACCCAGTACTTC
>TRBV4-1|TRBJ2-3|-|TRBD2
CASSQDLLRGLVSDTQYF
TGCGCCAGCAGCCAAGATCTCCTTCGGGGACTAGTATCAGATACGCAGTATTTT
>TRBV7-9|TRBJ1-3|many|-
CASSFSEGLSRNTIYF
TGTGCCAGCAGCTTTAGTGAGGGGTTGAGCAGAAACACCATATATTTT
>TRBV10-3|TRBJ2-7|-|-
CAISLWGADEQYF
TGTGCCATCAGCTTGTGGGGGGCTGACGAGCAGTACTTC
>TRBV4-2|TRBJ2-4|many|TRBD1
CASSQVADRGRDIQYF
TGTGCCAGCAGCCAAGTAGCTGACAGGGGAAGAGACATTCAGTACTTC
>TRBV4-2|TRBJ1-6|many|TRBD1
CASSPNPATGGGSPLHF
TGTGCCAGCAGCCCAAACCCCGCGACAGGGGGCGGTTCACCCCTCCACTTT
>TRBV7-8|TRBJ1-1|many|-
CASSLAGLGKDEAFF
TGTGCCAGCAGCTTAGCAGGTTTAGGTAAAGATGAAGCTTTCTTT
>TRBV15|TRBJ1-4|-|-
CATSRDPRNEKLFF
TGTGCCACCAGCAGAGATCCACGGAATGAAAAACTGTTTTTT
>TRBV10-1|TRBJ1-4|many|-
CASRTGSANEKLFF
TGCGCCAGCCGTACAGGGTCGGCTAATGAAAAACTGTTTTTT
>TRBV15|TRBJ2-7|-|TRBD1
CATSLDRAHEQYF
TGTGCCACCAGCCTAGACAGGGCCCACGAGCAGTACTTC
>TRBV12-3/TRBV12-4|TRBJ1-3|many|-
CASSPVRAGNTIYF
TGTGCCAGCAGTCCAGTGAGGGCTGGAAACACCATATATTTT
>TRBV18|TRBJ1-5|few|TRBD1
CASSPYGTGVNQPQHF
TGTGCCAGCTCACCATACGGGACAGGGGTAAATCAGCCCCAGCATTTT
>TRBV5-1|TRBJ2-7|-|TRBD2
CASSLAKTSGSGEQYF
TGCGCCAGCAGCTTGGCCAAAACTAGCGGGAGCGGCGAGCAGTACTTC
>TRBV2|TRBJ1-2|many|-
CASAPPGHLGYTF
TGTGCCAGTGCCCCACCAGGACATCTGGGCTACACCTTC
>TRBV10-3|TRBJ1-1|-|-
CTIRAGDAEAFF
TGTACCATCAGAGCAGGGGACGCTGAAGCTTTCTTT
>TRBV27|TRBJ1-1|-|TRBD1
CASSFQTGGNTEAFF
TGTGCCAGCAGTTTTCAGACAGGGGGCAACACTGAAGCTTTCTTT
>TRBV5-1|TRBJ2-5|many|TRBD2
CASSWGTRGFQETQYF
TGCGCCAGCAGCTGGGGGACTAGAGGGTTCCAAGAGACCCAGTACTTC
>TRBV6-6|TRBJ2-7|many|-
CASSYLGRTSSYEQYF
TGTGCCAGCAGTTACTTGGGACGTACGAGCTCCTACGAGCAGTACTTC
>TRBV4-1|TRBJ2-7|many|-
CASSQGQTSYEQYF
TGCGCCAGCAGCCAAGGGCAGACCTCCTACGAGCAGTACTTC